This entry lists 6 T cell receptor beta chains sequenced from one sample in a study of response to subunit inactivated influenza vaccine. MiXCR, run by TCRdb on the RT-PCR reads, gives a single entry per CDR3 protein. The table has 450,000 to 550,000 distinct CDR3 sequences, over 25% seen once. Sequenced here: CD4+ T cells sorted from PBMCs, sampled 5 to 6 days after vaccination. The origin of the receptors is a man aged 50-60 years who received an inactivated influenza vaccine.

This clonotype was found a few times. The genes are TRBV14 and TRBJ1-2, with D maybe TRBD1 (6 bases). The CDR3 is made up of 14 amino acids. Germline V gene data show CDR1 as SGHDN and CDR2 as FVKESK. V was shortened by 2 bases and J by 4 bases, with 11 bases between the two germline ends. Here the CDR3 DNA reads TGTGCCAGCAGCCAACTTCAGGGGACCTATGGCTACACCTTC. Translating it yields CASSQLQGTYGYTF.

This clonotype appeared a few times. In nucleotides, the CDR3 is TGTGCCAGCAGCCGTCTAGCGGGAGACCCAGATACGCAGTATTTT. It specifies CASSRLAGDPDTQYF. V usage is TRBV7-9 and J usage is TRBJ2-3; 10 bases are shared with TRBD2. The germline V gene encodes CDR1 SEHNR and CDR2 FQNEAQ (reference sequence). The J segment lost 4 bases and the V segment lost 5 bases, leaving 6 bases of the junction unmatched. The CDR3 extends over 15 amino acids.

This clonotype was seen only a few times. V and J are TRBV27 and TRBJ2-7, with 10 bases matching TRBD2. Germline V lookup: CDR1 MNHEY, CDR2 SMNVEV (reference sequence). The CDR3 is 15 amino acids. V gave up 4 bases and J gave up 2 bases; unmatched junction bases: 5. The CDR3 DNA sequence: TGTGCCAGCAGTTCCGGGACTAGCGTTCCCTACGAGCAGTACTTC. It translates to CASSSGTSVPYEQYF.

This clonotype was seen once. J is TRBJ2-6 and V is TRBV3-1; D unclear. This CDR3 contains 16 residues. V was shortened by 0 bases and J by 4 bases, with 10 bases between the two germline ends. Germline V gene sequence: CDR1 LGHDT, CDR2 YNNKEL (reference sequence). The CDR3 DNA sequence: TGTGCCAGCAGCCAAGATCTGAGCCCCGGGGCCAACGTCCTGACTTTC. Translation: CASSQDLSPGANVLTF. The whole variable domain, remainder taken from reference TRBV3-1 and TRBJ2-6, is DTAVSQTPKYLVTQMGNDKSIKCEQNLGHDTMYWYKQDSKKFLKIMFSYNNKELIINETVPNRFSPKSPDKAHLNLHINSLELGDSAVYFCASSQDLSPGANVLTFGAGSRLTVL.

The genes are TRBV7-2 and TRBJ2-1, with a weak D call TRBD1 (5 bases). The germline V gene has CDR1 SGHTA and CDR2 FQGNSA. There are 15 residues in the CDR3. V lost 5 bases and J lost 7, with 18 bases in between. The CDR3 DNA reads TGTGCCAGCAGCCCCATGGGGCAGGGCAGGAATGAGCAGTTCTTC. It codes for CASSPMGQGRNEQFF.

The rearrangement links TRBV28 to TRBJ1-1, with a weak D call TRBD1 (6 bases). Trimming removed 7 bases from V and 11 bases from J, with 14 bases in between. CDR1 and CDR2 from the germline V gene are MDHEN and SYDVKM. The CDR3 spans 11 residues. The DNA of the CDR3 is TGTGCCAGCAAGGTGACAGGCTTGGCTTTCTTT. It is translated as CASKVTGLAFF.